This T cell receptor beta chain was obtained from a study of blood T cell repertoires in COVID-19 (dated by TCRdb to between 2020 and 2021). In the study overall: Collaborator samples came from the United States, Italy and Spain and covered acute and convalescent phases of COVID-19. The material from the prospective study consisted of cDNA or gDNA derived from T cells, B-cell-depleted T cells, or PBMCs. Subjects who had been exposed to COVID-19, were actively infected with it, or had recovered from it provided the deeply sampled blood TCRbeta repertoires that made up the dataset. The repertoires were made available in a free public database intended to serve as a resource for research on the immune response to SARS-CoV-2. The samples were drawn from the first 160 participants of the ongoing ImmuneRACE study and from some 1,300 subjects provided by 6 global collaborators. The sample metadata nearly always contained a de-identified subject ID, COVID-19 status, age in years and sex. Where available, HLA class I and class II types were taken from metadata supplied by the sample provider and were not determined by assay-based typing.

In the prospective study, participants were 18 to 89 years old, resided in around 25 geographic areas of the United States, and were enrolled through a virtual design. In the prospective study, participants were assigned to cohorts based on the clinical history participants reported in a screening survey and a study questionnaire. For ImmuneRACE Cohort 3, a participant was defined as recovered based on two consecutive negative NP/OP PCR tests, clearance by a healthcare professional, or resolution of symptoms. In the prospective study, mobile phlebotomists collected whole blood, serum and a nasopharyngeal or oropharyngeal swab from each participant. Over a roughly two-month period, participants in the prospective study had the option of providing additional blood draws and questionnaires. Before DNA extraction, blood samples from the prospective study were shipped at room temperature or frozen.

The immunoSEQ Assay, a bias-controlled multiplex PCR, was used to amplify TCRbeta CDR3 regions from genomic DNA. In the source study's methods: The number of nucleated cells in each sample was estimated from the amplification of reference gene primers within the assay. Sequence reads were collapsed and filtered to measure the absolute abundance of every unique TCRbeta CDR3 rearrangement. For each sample, productive Simpson clonality was calculated as the square root of Simpson's diversity index over productive rearrangements. TCRdb mirrors the immuneACCESS table, restricted to in-frame sequences. Some clones are absent from its copies; in checked studies, under half trace to an unresolved V gene, and the reason for the others is unknown. Clonal size and the V and J genes are those of that table, whereas D and trimming came from the DNA. The table for this sample lists roughly 200,000 clones; around 83% of them were counted only once. The top ten constitute 6.2% of the sample.

The CDR1 and CDR2 encoded by the germline V gene are ENHRY and SYGVKD. Counted from cysteine to phenylalanine, this CDR3 has 17 amino acids. Only the CDR3 region is kept as DNA, spanning 51 bases read in frame from base 1. The germline V end is reduced by 6 bases and the J end by 0 bases; junction bases left unmatched: 12. What the study reported, not specific to this receptor: The quantity of clinical and demographic metadata differed by source and by participant and was supplied without curation.

Of note for this clone: Its antigen remains undetermined. Base qualities are not at hand, and no much larger clone is one base apart.

The sample was PBMCs or T cells enriched from blood (not recorded which). This TCR was recovered from a man between 35 and 55 years old who had recovered from COVID-19. This sequence uses TRBV10-3 and TRBJ2-7, and TRBD1 matches 9 of the central bases. The sequenced DNA is TGTGCCATCAGCGATTGGGGACAGGGCCTAAGCTCCTACGAGCAGTACTTC. It is translated as CAISDWGQGLSSYEQYF.